The sequence of this TCR beta chain was determined in a study of beta chain features in type 1 diabetes. Details on this clone: Its antigen is as yet unknown.

As every portion of the isolated RNA was reverse transcribed, the sequencing read expressed TCRB transcripts. Sequenced by immunoSEQ multiplex PCR; TCRdb stores in-frame clones only, minus some. The sample contains about 150,000 clones, approximately 9.2% of which appear only once. Study-level points and caveats: Among all four CD4+ subsets, Type 1 diabetes patients had TCRB CDR3s that were moderately but significantly shorter.

A sort by CD45RO/CCR7/CD25/CD127/CD95/CD27 yielded CD4+ naive, central memory, regulatory and stem cell-like memory cells. Sorted populations were all over 95% pure. V lost 2 bases and J 3 bases, leaving 7 bases between the germline ends. CDR1 SGHTA and CDR2 FQGNSA come from the germline V gene. This CDR3 comprises 13 residues. The clonotype comes from a man younger than 35 in good health. Sequencing was done on a sample of central memory CD4+ T cells from blood. The chain recombines TRBV7-2 with TRBJ1-1, with unresolved D. This CDR3 reads CASSLQLDTEAFF. The CDR3, as DNA: TGTGCCAGCAGCTTACAGTTGGACACTGAAGCTTTCTTT.